This T cell receptor (beta chain) was profiled in a study of cytomegalovirus exposure and HLA in healthy donors. In regard to this clone: Its antigen is as yet unknown.

Use of 60 Vbeta and 13 Jbeta primers characterized the PCR. Sequencing used immunoSEQ multiplex PCR; TCRdb keeps in-frame clones, though not all of them. Found here are 100,000 or so clones, about 80% of them singletons; the top ten hold roughly 4.1%. V lost 1 base and J 4 bases, leaving 14 bases between the germline ends. This CDR3 has 17 residues. Germline assignment: CDR1 LNHNV and CDR2 YYDKDF (reference sequence). General study findings and limits: According to the study, roughly 160 TCR beta chains were cytomegalovirus-associated. Later findings reportedly placed an Asian-associated ancestry cluster below the roughly 700-donor mean for N-insertions. A later analysis showed that HLA-associated TCR beta chains had undergone more clonal expansion than equally common others. It is likely that the observed cluster of highly shared sequence variants was a sequencing artifact.

The clonotype was recovered from a man aged 40-49 years in good health and CMV-seronegative. This sequence joins TRBV15 and TRBJ2-6, with TRBD1 as a possible D gene (5 bases). Sequenced material: PBMCs. CDR3 amino acids: CATSRVSRADGANVLTF. For the CDR3, the DNA is TGTGCCACCAGCAGAGTATCCAGGGCAGACGGGGCCAACGTCCTGACTTTC.